The entry below gives a single TCR beta chain sequence along with its context. Its specificity is unknown. This entry comes from a study of shared clonotypes between healthy human individuals. Study-level results: Clonotype sharing levels among donors were expected to vary with sequencing depth.

At the deep level, the assay was run. TCRdb's table, derived via immunoSEQ multiplex PCR, lists solely in-frame clones and lacks some. The sample lists just under 95,000 clones; 68% were seen once. CDR1 MNHNY and CDR2 SVGAGI come from the germline V gene (reference sequence). Trimming left V 5 bases short and J 2 bases short, with 16 bases between. The CDR3 has 15 amino acids. Specimen: memory CD8+ T cells sorted from blood. Subset defined: CD45RO+ cells pooled with CCR7-negative TemRA cells. This sequence originates from a man younger than 40 in good health. The rearrangement uses TRBV6-6 and TRBJ2-7; D might be TRBD2 (6 bases). In DNA, the CDR3 is TGTGCCAGCAGTCCTAGCGCCGAGGGACCCTACGAGCAGTACTTC. It encodes CASSPSAEGPYEQYF.